This entry lists 8 T cell receptor beta chains sequenced from one sample in a study of metastatic and nonmetastatic thyroid tumors. All patients were treatment-naive before thyroid surgery. TCRdb used MiXCR to call clones anew from the PCR reads. The sample lists over 45,000 clones; around 20% were seen once. Sequenced material: blood. These receptors all come from a male donor with papillary thyroid cancer or a benign thyroid nodule (not recorded which). Some clones in this sample may be carry-over from other donors' samples.

This clone is medium-sized. The V gene is TRBV5-1, the J gene TRBJ1-1; D uncertain. The V end lost 1 base, the J end lost 1 base, and 8 bases lay between the germline ends. Germline V gene lookup returns CDR1 SGHRS and CDR2 YFSETQ. The CDR3 is 14 amino acids. CDR3 sequence: CASSLKPPNTEAFF. In nucleotides, the CDR3 is TGCGCCAGCAGCTTGAAGCCCCCGAACACTGAAGCTTTCTTT.

This clone showed up many times. CDR3: CASEASGSLTGELFF. The CDR3 nucleotides read TGTGCTAGTGAGGCTAGCGGGAGCCTTACCGGGGAGCTGTTTTTT. The chain links TRBV12-5 to TRBJ2-2, with TRBD2 matching over 10 bases. Trimming cost V 7 bases and J 5 bases; bases outside gene matches: 7. Germline V gene data show CDR1 as LGHNT and CDR2 as FRNRAP. The CDR3 totals 15 residues.

This clone was detected only a few times. The CDR3 sequence: CASSVLTGDSYEQYF. In nucleotides, the CDR3 is TGTGCCAGTAGTGTCTTGACGGGAGATTCCTACGAGCAGTACTTC. V and J are TRBV19 and TRBJ2-7; tentative D call: TRBD2 (6 bases). Trimming removed 5 bases from V and 1 base from J, with 15 bases in between. The CDR3 runs to 15 residues. Germline V gives CDR1 LNHDA, CDR2 SQIVND (reference sequence).

V is TRBV30 and J is TRBJ1-4; no firm D call. V lost 6 bases to trimming and J lost 5 bases, with 10 bases between them. Germline CDR1 GTSNPN, CDR2 SVGIG (reference sequence). This CDR3 comprises 12 residues. CDR3 bases: TGTGCCTGTCAAACATACAATGAAAAACTGTTTTTT. Translation: CACQTYNEKLFF.

The gene calls are TRBV20-1 and TRBJ2-3; perhaps TRBD2 as D (6 bases). Per the germline V gene, CDR1 is DFQATT and CDR2 is SNEGSKA (reference sequence). The CDR3 sequence is 15 residues long. Trimming removed 3 bases at V and 5 bases at J, with 18 bases between. The CDR3 loop reads CSARGLWEVLDTQYF. In DNA, the CDR3 is TGCAGTGCTAGGGGGCTCTGGGAGGTCCTAGATACGCAGTATTTT.

This clone came up a few times. The chain couples TRBV6-1 to TRBJ2-7; D is undetermined. Germline lookup yields CDR1 MNHNS and CDR2 SASEGT. The V end lost 5 bases, the J end lost 7 bases, and 12 bases lay between the germline ends. The CDR3 sequence is 12 residues long. The CDR3 DNA follows: TGTGCCAGCAGTCCCGATTCAGAAGAGCAGTACTTC. Its translation is CASSPDSEEQYF.

The rearrangement joins TRBV19 to TRBJ2-7, with 7 bases that match TRBD1. Losses at the gene ends were 5 bases for V and 2 bases for J; bases not matched to a gene: 6. The CDR3 is 14 amino acids. From germline, CDR1 is LNHDA and CDR2 SQIVND (reference sequence). CDR3 sequence: CASSPKGQPYEQYF. The CDR3 region has the DNA TGTGCCAGTAGTCCCAAGGGACAGCCCTACGAGCAGTACTTC. Together with reference TRBV19 and TRBJ2-7, the CDR3 gives the full variable domain: DGGITQSPKYLFRKEGQNVTLSCEQNLNHDAMYWYRQDPGQGLRLIYYSQIVNDFQKGDIAEGYSVSREKKESFPLTVTSAQKNPTAFYLCASSPKGQPYEQYFGPGTRLTVT.

The chain is built from TRBV20-1 and TRBJ2-7, with TRBD2 matching over 8 bases. Unmatched junction bases numbered 12, after V lost 5 bases and J lost 6 bases. Germline CDR1 and CDR2: DFQATT and SNEGSKA (reference sequence). This CDR3 has 14 amino acids. The CDR3 DNA reads as TGCAGTGCTCGGAGTTTTAGCGGGACCTTCGAGCAGTACTTC. Encoded protein: CSARSFSGTFEQYF.